The present T cell receptor (beta chain) was sequenced within a study of cytomegalovirus exposure and HLA in healthy donors listed by TCRdb under 2017. Context from the whole study: In an earlier analysis of several hundred of the donors, approximately 300 Gb of sequence data and some 100 million unique TCR beta sequences from about 190 million T cells were reported. An early release covering roughly 600 HLA-typed donors comprised approximately 300 gigabases of sequencing data and 65 million to 100 million unique TCR sequences. Of the roughly 400 genotyped donors, approximately 83% fell in the genetic ancestry cluster associated with self-reported Caucasian donors. The aim of the study was to test whether cataloging public T cell receptors could identify signatures of past pathogen exposure. Using immunosequencing, the study profiled T cell repertoires from around 680 subjects and related those repertoires to cytomegalovirus serostatus. A separate validation cohort of about 110 different subjects was used in addition to the roughly 620-subject first cohort. High-throughput TCR immunosequencing, statistical association of individual TCRs with disease status, and machine learning were combined to predict cytomegalovirus infection status. To study patterns of TCR occurrence, a later analysis re-analyzed previously published TCR beta repertoires from 650 to 750 donors and added high-resolution HLA genotyping. The later analysis used no new phenotypic data to find candidate immune exposures, relying instead on TCR beta sequences and their occurrence across donors. To decide whether each TCR beta V gene segment behaved as functional or pseudogenic, an earlier analysis of nearly 600 of the donors relied on high-throughput TCR beta sequencing. Donor age, sex, ethnicity and CMV serostatus were compiled alongside the repertoire data. A later genetic analysis took genome-wide SNP genotypes for about 65% of the roughly 670 donors and used that subset as a discovery cohort. Every discovery cohort repertoire had been produced on one sequencing platform. HLA typing included class I and class II loci at four-digit resolution. Typing coverage varied by locus: roughly 629-630 donors for A, B, C, DRB1 and DQB1; more than 500 for DQA1; 606 for DPA1; approximately 450 for DPB1. About five DR-DQ haplotypes were handled as single units for association and clustering because linkage in the cohort was strong. Among some 410 genotyped donors of the cohort, an average of approximately 240,000 unique TCR beta nucleotide sequences was sequenced per donor, of which 15% to 20% were non-productive.

General conclusions and limits of the study: A further reported finding was that TCR beta sequences accurately predicted the HLA-A and HLA-B alleles for most subjects in the first cohort. Because HLA typing was missing for some donors at each locus, association tests included only the typed subset. When HLA alleles, especially DR and DQ, strongly co-occurred, TCR associations were difficult to assign to individual alleles. In vitro tests confirmed that three of the cytomegalovirus-associated TCR beta chains recognize cytomegalovirus antigens. V-gene and J-gene trimming of TCR beta chains was associated with a missense DCLRE1C variant in a later genetic analysis, and the association was replicated in an independent cohort. In a later analysis, TCR association rates were found to vary across HLA loci, with the most associated TCRs seen for DRB1 alleles and the fewest for HLA-C alleles. A later analysis associated roughly 17,000 TCR beta sequences with specific HLA alleles at a false discovery rate of 0.05. Because counts were too low, roughly 16 rarely observed V segments, including chromosome 9 orphons, were left out of the earlier analysis of a few hundred of the donors. Across donors, most TCR sequences were observed very rarely, whereas some public TCRs were present in many individuals. Some IMGT-functional V segments, including TRBV6-2 and TRBV6-3, could not be distinguished by the 87-base-pair reads and were therefore excluded. The study gave a list of 150 to 200 TCR beta chains associated with cytomegalovirus. A later analysis found that HLA-associated TCR beta chains were more clonally expanded and had lower generation probabilities than equally common non-associated chains. In an earlier analysis of about 550 of the donors, most TCR beta V segments were observed in productive rearrangements about 87% or about 30% of the time, broadly matching IMGT annotations. The classifier was reported to diagnose cytomegalovirus status with high specificity and sensitivity in both the original cohort and the validation cohort. A later analysis reported that several top co-occurrence clusters appeared linked to parvovirus B19, influenza, CMV and Epstein-Barr virus. The authors suggested that the approach could potentially be extended to other disease states and immunological phenotypes. A later genetic analysis reported fewer N-insertions in productive TCRs among donors in an Asian-associated ancestry cluster than the approximately 700-donor mean. The presence/absence analyses assumed that sequencing depth was roughly uniform across donors, and that assumption may not be true. CMV serostatus was the only immune exposure information available for the cohort. The sequencing pipeline was judged likely to have produced a cluster of highly shared sequence variants as a technical artifact. The cohort was sequenced for TCR beta chains only, and without alpha or paired-chain data the features that could be detected were limited. In a later analysis, most CMV-associated TCR beta chains were found to appear HLA-restricted, with HLA associations seemingly driven largely by CMV exposure. Linkage disequilibrium might explain the correlated functional status among segregating V segments, but an unknown experimental factor could not be ruled out.

In total, around 600 healthy bone marrow donors made up the cohort. At the time of sampling, all cohort members were nominally healthy, though unrecorded immune exposures were likely present. The donor tested CMV seronegative, placing the donor among the 350 to 400 seronegative members of the cohort. Every donor gave a peripheral blood sample, and the peripheral blood mononuclear cells from that sample were used for TCR beta sequencing. The Qiagen DNeasy Blood Extraction Kit was used to extract genomic DNA from the blood cell samples. The library was built by means of the immunoSEQ multiplex PCR assay. For the multiplex PCR, a mixture combining 60 forward primers for TCR Vbeta segments and 13 reverse primers for TCR Jbeta segments was used. The CDR3 region of rearranged TCR beta genes was amplified from genomic DNA by a multiplex PCR assay. The Illumina HiSeq System was used to sequence the amplified TCR beta libraries as 87-base-pair reads. The source study handled its data this way. A later analysis counted around 72 million unique TCR beta chains across the 650 to 700 repertoires, and around 9.9 million of these chains were shared by at least two donors. Raw reads were error-corrected and collapsed into unique sequences by a nearest-neighbor algorithm in which closely related sequences were merged to remove PCR and sequencing errors. V, D and J gene segments were assigned by aligning CDR3 sequences to IMGT reference sequences. For a sequence to be retained, at least a six-nucleotide match to both a V gene segment and a J gene segment was required. Rearrangements were called productive when the CDR3 lacked stop codons and stayed in frame with V and J; all others were non-productive. CDR3 was defined according to IMGT convention as the region running from the second conserved V-encoded cysteine to the conserved J-encoded phenylalanine. In an earlier analysis of around 640 of the donors, sequences lacking an unambiguous match to a single V gene segment were excluded. An earlier analysis of 550 to 650 of the donors classified V segments as functional when productive rearrangements were above 56.7% and as segregating when the standard deviation between donors was above 5%. To diagnose cytomegalovirus status from the catalog of TCR beta chain sequences, a statistical classification framework was built. In a later analysis, V and J genes were assigned by comparing TCR nucleotide sequences against IMGT/GENE-DB human TR gene sequences. In a later analysis, CDR3 sequences and most-parsimonious VDJ recombination scenarios were assigned using the TCRdist pipeline. In a later analysis, each TCR beta chain was defined by its CDR3 amino acid sequence together with its V-gene family, and reads lacking a unique V-gene family were excluded. As a way to deal with suspected cross-contamination and a sequencing artifact, a later analysis dropped 450 to 700 nucleotide sequences that were highly shared and had low generation probability. In a later analysis, a clonal expansion index was calculated for each public chain from normalized within-repertoire ranks of inferred template counts. Generation probabilities in a later analysis came from a VDJ recombination model fitted to out-of-frame rearrangements, and those results were checked against IGoR. Hypergeometric tests were used in a later analysis to score TCR-TCR, TCR-HLA and TCR-CMV co-occurrence, with a repertoire-size bias correction applied to the TCR pairs. To estimate false discovery rates, a later analysis permuted the HLA or CMV assignments 20 times. In a later analysis, co-occurring TCRs were grouped using DBSCAN, with TCRdist sequence similarity added in when clustering inside HLA-allele-positive subsets. For co-occurrence clustering, repertoires with fewer than 30,000 or more than 120,000 public chains were excluded, along with 5 or 6 repertoires with anomalous nucleotide sharing. Held by TCRdb, this immuneACCESS table contains in-frame sequences only and omits some clones. Under half of the omission traces to an unresolved V gene where checked; the cause of the rest is unknown. V, J and clone size were drawn from that table, and D and trimming were deduced from the DNA. In all, the sample holds 190,000 or so clones, and 80% of those were seen once. About 0.64% of the sample is held by the ten biggest clonotypes.

Only a few counts were recorded for this clone. Its specific antigen is unknown. No base-level quality is on record; no much larger clone is a single base apart. Inclusive of the bounding cysteine and phenylalanine, the CDR3 is 13 residues long. Just the 39-base CDR3 DNA is kept, in frame starting at base 1. Looking up the germline V gene yields CDR1 SQVTM and CDR2 ANQGSEA. The germline V end is reduced by 3 bases and the J end by 12 bases; junction bases left unmatched: 5. The sequence was collected from a boy aged 10-17 years in good health and CMV-seronegative. The chain is encoded by TRBV29-1 joined to TRBJ1-6; 10 bases in the middle match TRBD1. The material sequenced was PBMCs. The DNA sequence reads TGCAGCGTTGATGCCGGGACAGGGGAACCCCTCCACTTT. Translated, it reads CSVDAGTGEPLHF.